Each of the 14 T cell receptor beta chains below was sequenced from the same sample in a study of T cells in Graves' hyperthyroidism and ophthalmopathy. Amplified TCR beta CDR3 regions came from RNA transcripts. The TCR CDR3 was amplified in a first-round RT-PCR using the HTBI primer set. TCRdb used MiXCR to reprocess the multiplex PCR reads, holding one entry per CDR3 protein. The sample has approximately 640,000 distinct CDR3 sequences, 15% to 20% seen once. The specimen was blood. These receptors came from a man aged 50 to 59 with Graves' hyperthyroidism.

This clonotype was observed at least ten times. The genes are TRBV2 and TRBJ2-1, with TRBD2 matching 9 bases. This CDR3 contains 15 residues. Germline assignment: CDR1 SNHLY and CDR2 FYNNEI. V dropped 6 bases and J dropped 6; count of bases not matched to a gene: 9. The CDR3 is CASRRAVAGANEQFF. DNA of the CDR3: TGTGCCAGCAGGAGGGCAGTAGCGGGAGCCAATGAGCAGTTCTTC.

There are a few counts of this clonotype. The CDR3 loop is CASSEPARPSSYNSPLHF. The DNA of the CDR3 is TGTGCCAGCAGTGAGCCGGCGCGCCCGAGCTCCTATAATTCACCCCTCCACTTT. This chain uses TRBV6-1 with TRBJ1-6; no definite D call. V lost 3 bases and J lost 0, with 15 bases in between. The CDR3 contains 18 residues. Germline V lookup: CDR1 MNHNS, CDR2 SASEGT.

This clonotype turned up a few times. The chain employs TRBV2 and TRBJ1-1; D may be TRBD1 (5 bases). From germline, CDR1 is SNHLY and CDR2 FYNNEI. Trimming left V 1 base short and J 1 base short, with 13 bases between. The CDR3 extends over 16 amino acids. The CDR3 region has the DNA TGTGCCAGCAGTGAAGGATATTGGGGGGAGAACACTGAAGCTTTCTTT. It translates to CASSEGYWGENTEAFF.

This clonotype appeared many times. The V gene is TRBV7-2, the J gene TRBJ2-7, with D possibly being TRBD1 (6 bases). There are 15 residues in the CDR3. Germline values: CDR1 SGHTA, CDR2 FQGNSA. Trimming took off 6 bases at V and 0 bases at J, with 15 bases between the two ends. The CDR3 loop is CASRPRQASSYEQYF. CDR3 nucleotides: TGTGCCAGCAGACCTCGACAGGCGTCCTCCTACGAGCAGTACTTC.

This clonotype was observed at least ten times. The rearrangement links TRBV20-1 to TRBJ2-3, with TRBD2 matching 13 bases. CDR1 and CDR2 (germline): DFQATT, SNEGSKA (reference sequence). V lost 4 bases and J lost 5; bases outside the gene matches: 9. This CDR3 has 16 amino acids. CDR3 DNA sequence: TGCAGTGCTACCCAAGGACTAGCGGGAGATCTAGATACGCAGTATTTT. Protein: CSATQGLAGDLDTQYF.

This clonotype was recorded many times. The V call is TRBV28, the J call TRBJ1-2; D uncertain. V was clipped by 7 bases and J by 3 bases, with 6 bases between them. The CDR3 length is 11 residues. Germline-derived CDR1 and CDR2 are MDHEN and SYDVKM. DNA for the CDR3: TGTGCCAGCAAAAACTACTATGGCTACACCTTC. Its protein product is CASKNYYGYTF.

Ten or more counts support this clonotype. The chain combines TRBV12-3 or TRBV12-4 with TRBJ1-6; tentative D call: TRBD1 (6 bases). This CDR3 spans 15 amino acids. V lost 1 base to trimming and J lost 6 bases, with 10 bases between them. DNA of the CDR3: TGTGCCAGCAGTTTAGGGGGGCGCATTAATTCACCCCTCCACTTT. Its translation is CASSLGGRINSPLHF.

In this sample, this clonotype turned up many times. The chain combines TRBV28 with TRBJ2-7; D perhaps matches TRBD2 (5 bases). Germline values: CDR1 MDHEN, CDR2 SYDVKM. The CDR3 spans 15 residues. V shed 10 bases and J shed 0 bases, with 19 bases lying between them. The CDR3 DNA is TGTGCCATCTCGGAAGCGGACTCTAGCTCCTACGAGCAGTACTTC. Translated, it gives CAISEADSSSYEQYF.

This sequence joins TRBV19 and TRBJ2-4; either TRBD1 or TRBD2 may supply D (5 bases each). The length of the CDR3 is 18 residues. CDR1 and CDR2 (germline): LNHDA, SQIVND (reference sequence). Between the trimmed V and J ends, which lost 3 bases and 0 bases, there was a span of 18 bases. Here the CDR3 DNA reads TGTGCCAGTAGTATTCGGCCCGGGACCTGGTCAGCCAAAAACATTCAGTACTTC. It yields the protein CASSIRPGTWSAKNIQYF.

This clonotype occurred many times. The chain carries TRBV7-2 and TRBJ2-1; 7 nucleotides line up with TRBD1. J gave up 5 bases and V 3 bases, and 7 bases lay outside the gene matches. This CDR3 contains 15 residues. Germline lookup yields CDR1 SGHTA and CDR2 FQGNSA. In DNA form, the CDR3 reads TGTGCCAGCAGCTTCCCGGGACAGCAAAACAATGAGCAGTTCTTC. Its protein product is CASSFPGQQNNEQFF. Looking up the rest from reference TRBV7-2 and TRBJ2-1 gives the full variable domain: GAGVSQSPSNKVTEKGKDVELRCDPISGHTALYWYRQSLGQGLEFLIYFQGNSAPDKSGLPSDRFSAERTGGSVSTLTIQRTQQEDSAVYLCASSFPGQQNNEQFFGPGTRLTVL.

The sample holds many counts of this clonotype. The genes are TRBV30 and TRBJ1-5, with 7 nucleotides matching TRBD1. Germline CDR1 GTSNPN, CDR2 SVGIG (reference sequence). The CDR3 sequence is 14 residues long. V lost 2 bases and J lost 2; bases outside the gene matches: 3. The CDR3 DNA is TGTGCCTGGAGTCACGGACAGGGCAATCAGCCCCAGCATTTT. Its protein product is CAWSHGQGNQPQHF. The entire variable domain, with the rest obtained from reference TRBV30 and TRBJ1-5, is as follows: SQTIHQWPATLVQPVGSPLSLECTVEGTSNPNLYWYRQAAGRGLQLLFYSVGIGQISSEVPQNLSASRPQDRQFILSSKKLLLSDSGFYLCAWSHGQGNQPQHFGDGTRLSIL.

CDR3 loop: CAILGQSNTEAFF. The CDR3 DNA sequence: TGTGCCATCCTAGGACAAAGTAACACTGAAGCTTTCTTT. The chain couples TRBV28 to TRBJ1-1; D is perhaps TRBD1 (5 bases). The CDR3 is 13 residues long. Trimming pared 10 bases from V and 2 bases from J, leaving 14 bases between. CDR1 is MDHEN, CDR2 SYDVKM, per germline.

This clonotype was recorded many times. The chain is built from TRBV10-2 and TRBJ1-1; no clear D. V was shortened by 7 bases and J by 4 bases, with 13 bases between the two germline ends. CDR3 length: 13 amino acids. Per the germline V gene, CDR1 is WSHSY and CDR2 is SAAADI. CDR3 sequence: CASIGLLSTEAFF. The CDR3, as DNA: TGCGCCAGCATTGGCCTTCTGAGCACTGAAGCTTTCTTT.

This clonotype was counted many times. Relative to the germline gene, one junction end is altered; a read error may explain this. The CDR3 nucleotides are TGTGCCAGCAGTTTAAGGGCAGGGGTGGGCACAGATACGCAGTATTTT. Amino acid sequence: CASSLRAGVGTDTQYF. The rearrangement uses TRBV7-3 and TRBJ2-3, with TRBD1 as a possible D gene (6 bases). Germline lookup yields CDR1 SGHTA and CDR2 FQGTGA. The CDR3 length is 16 residues.